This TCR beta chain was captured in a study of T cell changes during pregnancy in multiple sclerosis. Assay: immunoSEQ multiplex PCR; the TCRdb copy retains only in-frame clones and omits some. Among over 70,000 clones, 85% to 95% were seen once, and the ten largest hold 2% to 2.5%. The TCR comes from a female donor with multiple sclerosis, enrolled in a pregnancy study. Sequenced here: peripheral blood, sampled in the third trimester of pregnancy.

The CDR3 sequence is CASTKLAGGWNEQFF. The DNA for the CDR3 is TGTGCCAGCACCAAGCTAGCGGGAGGATGGAATGAGCAGTTCTTC. The genes are TRBV7-9 and TRBJ2-1, with 11 bases matching TRBD2. V gave up 7 bases and J gave up 7 bases; unmatched junction bases: 9. The CDR3 has 15 residues. CDR1 and CDR2 (germline): SEHNR, FQNEAQ (reference sequence).